The clone carrying this TCR beta chain was recorded a few times. CDR3 length: 13 amino acids. The germline V and J ends were trimmed by 0 bases and 15 bases, with 14 bases remaining between them. Germline CDR1 is SGHAT and CDR2 is FQNNGV. The data were obtained in a study of T cell repertoires in cytomegalovirus infection. Study information: CMV infection and matching HLA type were both indicated by public TCR beta signatures.

In TCRdb, the reads were re-called with MiXCR into one record per CDR3 protein. The top ten hold around 14% of the sample, which has over 250,000 distinct CDR3 sequences, about 25% seen once. The TCR originated in a human donor in good health (CMV status not recorded). Some clones in this sample may be carry-over from other donors' samples. V usage is TRBV11-2 and J usage is TRBJ1-4; D not resolved. Source material: PBMCs. The CDR3 bases are TGTGCCAGCAGCTTAGATCCCCCCTCAGATTTGTTTTTT. It specifies CASSLDPPSDLFF.